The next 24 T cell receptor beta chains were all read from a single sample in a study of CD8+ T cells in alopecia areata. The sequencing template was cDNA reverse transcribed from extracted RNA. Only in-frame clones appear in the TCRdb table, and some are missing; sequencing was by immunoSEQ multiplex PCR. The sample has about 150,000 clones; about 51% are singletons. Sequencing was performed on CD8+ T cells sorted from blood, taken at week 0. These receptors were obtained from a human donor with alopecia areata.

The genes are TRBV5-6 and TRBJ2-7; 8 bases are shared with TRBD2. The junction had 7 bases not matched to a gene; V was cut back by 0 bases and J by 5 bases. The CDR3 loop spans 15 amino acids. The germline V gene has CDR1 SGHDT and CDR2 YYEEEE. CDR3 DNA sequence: TGTGCCAGCAGCTTGGAAACGGGACTAGTCAACGAGCAGTACTTC. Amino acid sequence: CASSLETGLVNEQYF.

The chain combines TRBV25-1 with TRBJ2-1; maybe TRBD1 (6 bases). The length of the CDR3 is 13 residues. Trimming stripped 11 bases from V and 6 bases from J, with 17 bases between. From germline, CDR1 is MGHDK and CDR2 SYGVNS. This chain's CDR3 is CASSQGRINEQFF. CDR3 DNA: TGTGCCTCCTCACAGGGACGGATCAATGAGCAGTTCTTC.

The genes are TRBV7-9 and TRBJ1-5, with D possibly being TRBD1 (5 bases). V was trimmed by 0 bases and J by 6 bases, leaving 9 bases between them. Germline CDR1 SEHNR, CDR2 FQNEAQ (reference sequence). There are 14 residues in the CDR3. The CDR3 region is CASSLAGGSQPQHF. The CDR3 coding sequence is TGTGCCAGCAGCTTAGCTGGGGGTTCTCAGCCCCAGCATTTT.

As DNA, the CDR3 is TGTGCCTGGAGTGTTCGAGACCTGAATGAGCAGTTCTTC. Translating gives CAWSVRDLNEQFF. This chain links TRBV30 with TRBJ2-1, with D unclear. CDR3 length: 13 amino acids. Per the germline V gene, CDR1 is GTSNPN and CDR2 is SVGIG (reference sequence). V was trimmed by 0 bases and J by 7 bases, leaving 10 bases between them. The full variable domain, completed using reference TRBV30 and TRBJ2-1, is SQTIHQWPATLVQPVGSPLSLECTVEGTSNPNLYWYRQAAGRGLQLLFYSVGIGQISSEVPQNLSASRPQDRQFILSSKKLLLSDSGFYLCAWSVRDLNEQFFGPGTRLTVL.

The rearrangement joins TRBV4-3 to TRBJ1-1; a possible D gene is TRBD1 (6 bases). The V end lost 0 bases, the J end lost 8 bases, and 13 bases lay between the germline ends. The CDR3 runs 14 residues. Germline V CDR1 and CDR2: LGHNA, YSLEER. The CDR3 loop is CASSQDQRTEEAFF. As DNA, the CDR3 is TGCGCCAGCAGCCAAGATCAAAGGACAGAGGAAGCTTTCTTT.

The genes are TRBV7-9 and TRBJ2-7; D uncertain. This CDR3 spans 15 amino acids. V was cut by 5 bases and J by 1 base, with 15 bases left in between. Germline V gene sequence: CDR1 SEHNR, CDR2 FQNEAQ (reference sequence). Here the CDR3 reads CASSPINSFSYEQYF. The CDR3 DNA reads TGTGCCAGCAGCCCGATTAACAGCTTTTCCTACGAGCAGTACTTC.

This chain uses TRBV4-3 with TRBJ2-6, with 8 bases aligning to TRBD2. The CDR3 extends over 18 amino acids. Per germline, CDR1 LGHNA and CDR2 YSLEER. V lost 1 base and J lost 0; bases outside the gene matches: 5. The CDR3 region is CASSQGIAGLSGANVLTF. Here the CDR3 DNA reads TGCGCCAGCAGCCAAGGCATAGCGGGGCTCTCTGGGGCCAACGTCCTGACTTTC.

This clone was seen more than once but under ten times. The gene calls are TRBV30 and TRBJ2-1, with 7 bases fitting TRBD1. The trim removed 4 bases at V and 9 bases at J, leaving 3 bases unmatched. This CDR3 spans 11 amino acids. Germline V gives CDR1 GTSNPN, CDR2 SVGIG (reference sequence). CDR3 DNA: TGTGCCTGGACCTCAGGGGGTGAGCAGTTCTTC. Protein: CAWTSGGEQFF.

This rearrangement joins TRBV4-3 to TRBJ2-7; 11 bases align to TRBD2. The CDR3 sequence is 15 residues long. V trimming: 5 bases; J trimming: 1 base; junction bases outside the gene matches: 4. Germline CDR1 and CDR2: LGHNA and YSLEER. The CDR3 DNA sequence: TGCGCCAGCAGCGACGGACTAGCGGGTTCCTACGAGCAGTACTTC. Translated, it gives CASSDGLAGSYEQYF.

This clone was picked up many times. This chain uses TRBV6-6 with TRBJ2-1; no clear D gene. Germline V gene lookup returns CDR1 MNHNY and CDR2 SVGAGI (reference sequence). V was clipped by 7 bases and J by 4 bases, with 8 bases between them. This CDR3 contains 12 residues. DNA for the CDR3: TGTGCCAGCAATAGGCCTTACAATGAGCAGTTCTTC. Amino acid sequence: CASNRPYNEQFF.

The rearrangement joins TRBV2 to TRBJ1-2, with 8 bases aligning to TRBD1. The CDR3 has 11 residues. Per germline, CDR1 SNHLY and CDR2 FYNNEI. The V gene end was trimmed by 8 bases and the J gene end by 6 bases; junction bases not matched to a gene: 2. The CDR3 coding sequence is TGTGCCAGCCAGGACAGGGATGGCTACACCTTC. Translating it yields CASQDRDGYTF.

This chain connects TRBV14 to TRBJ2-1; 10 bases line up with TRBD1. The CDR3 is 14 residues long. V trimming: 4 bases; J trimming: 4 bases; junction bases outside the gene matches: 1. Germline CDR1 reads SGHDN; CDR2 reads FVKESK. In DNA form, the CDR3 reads TGTGCCAGCAGCCTGGGACAGGGGTACAATGAGCAGTTCTTC. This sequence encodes CASSLGQGYNEQFF.

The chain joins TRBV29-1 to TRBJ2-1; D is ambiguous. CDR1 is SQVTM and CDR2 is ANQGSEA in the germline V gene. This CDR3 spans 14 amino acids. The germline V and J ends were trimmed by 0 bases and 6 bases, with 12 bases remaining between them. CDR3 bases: TGCAGCGTTGAAGATCTTTTAGCCCTCAATGAGCAGTTCTTC. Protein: CSVEDLLALNEQFF.

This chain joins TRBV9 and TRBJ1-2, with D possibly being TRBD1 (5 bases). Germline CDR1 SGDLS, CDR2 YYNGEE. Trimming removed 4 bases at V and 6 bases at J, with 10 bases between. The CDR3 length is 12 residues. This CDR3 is CASSSTGDGYTF. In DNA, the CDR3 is TGTGCCAGCAGCTCAACGGGGGATGGCTACACCTTC.

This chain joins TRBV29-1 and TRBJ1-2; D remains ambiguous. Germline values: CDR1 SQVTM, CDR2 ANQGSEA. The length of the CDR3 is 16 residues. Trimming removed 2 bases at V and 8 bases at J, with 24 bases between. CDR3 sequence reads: CSVETQGRGPGEGYTF. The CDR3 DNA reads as TGCAGCGTTGAAACACAAGGACGGGGTCCTGGGGAAGGCTACACCTTC.

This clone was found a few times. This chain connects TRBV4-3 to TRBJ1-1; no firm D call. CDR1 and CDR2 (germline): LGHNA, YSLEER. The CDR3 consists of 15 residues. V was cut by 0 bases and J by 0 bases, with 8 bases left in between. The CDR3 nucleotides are TGCGCCAGCAGCCAAGAACAGAGCATGAACACTGAAGCTTTCTTT. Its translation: CASSQEQSMNTEAFF.

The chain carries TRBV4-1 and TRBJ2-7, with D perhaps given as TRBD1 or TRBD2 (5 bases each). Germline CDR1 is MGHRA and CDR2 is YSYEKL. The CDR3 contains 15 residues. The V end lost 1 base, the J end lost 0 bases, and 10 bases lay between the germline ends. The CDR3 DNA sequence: TGCGCCAGCAGCCAAGGTGGGGGAAGCTCCTACGAGCAGTACTTC. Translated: CASSQGGGSSYEQYF.

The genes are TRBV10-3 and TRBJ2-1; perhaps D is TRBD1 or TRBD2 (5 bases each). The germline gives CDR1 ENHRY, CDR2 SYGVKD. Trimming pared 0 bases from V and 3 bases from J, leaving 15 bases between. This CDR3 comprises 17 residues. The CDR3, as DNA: TGTGCCATCAGTGAGTCTGGGACCCTAACCGTCTACAATGAGCAGTTCTTC. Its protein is CAISESGTLTVYNEQFF.

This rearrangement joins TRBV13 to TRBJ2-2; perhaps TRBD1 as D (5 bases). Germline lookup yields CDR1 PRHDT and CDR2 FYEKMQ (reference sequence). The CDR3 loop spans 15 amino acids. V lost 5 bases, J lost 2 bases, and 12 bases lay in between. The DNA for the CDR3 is TGTGCCAGCAGCATCGGACAACGTAACACCGGGGAGCTGTTTTTT. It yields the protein CASSIGQRNTGELFF.

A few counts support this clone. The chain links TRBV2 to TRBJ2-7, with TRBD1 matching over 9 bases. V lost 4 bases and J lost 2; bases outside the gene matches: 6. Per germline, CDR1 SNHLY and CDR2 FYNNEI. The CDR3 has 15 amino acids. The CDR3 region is CASSVRDRVAYEQYF. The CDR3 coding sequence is TGTGCCAGCAGTGTCCGGGACAGGGTTGCCTACGAGCAGTACTTC.

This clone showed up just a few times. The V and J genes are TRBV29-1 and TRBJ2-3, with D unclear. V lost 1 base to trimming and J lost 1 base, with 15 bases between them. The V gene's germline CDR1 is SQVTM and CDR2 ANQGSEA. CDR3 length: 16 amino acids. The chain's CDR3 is CSVEGGDESGTDTQYF. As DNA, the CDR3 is TGCAGCGTTGAAGGGGGTGATGAGAGTGGCACAGATACGCAGTATTTT.

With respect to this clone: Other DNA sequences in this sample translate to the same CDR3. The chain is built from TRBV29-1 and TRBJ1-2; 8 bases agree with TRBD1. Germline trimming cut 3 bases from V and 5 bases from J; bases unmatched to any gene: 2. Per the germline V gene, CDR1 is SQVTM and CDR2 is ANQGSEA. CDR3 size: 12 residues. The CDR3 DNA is TGCAGCGTTGACGGACAGGGATATGGCTACACCTTC. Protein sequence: CSVDGQGYGYTF.

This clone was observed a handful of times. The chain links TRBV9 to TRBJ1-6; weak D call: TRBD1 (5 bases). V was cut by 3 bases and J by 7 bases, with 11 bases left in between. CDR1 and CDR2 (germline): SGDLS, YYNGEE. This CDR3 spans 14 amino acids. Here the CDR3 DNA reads TGTGCCAGCAGCGAGGGACGGAAAAATTCACCCCTCCACTTT. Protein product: CASSEGRKNSPLHF.

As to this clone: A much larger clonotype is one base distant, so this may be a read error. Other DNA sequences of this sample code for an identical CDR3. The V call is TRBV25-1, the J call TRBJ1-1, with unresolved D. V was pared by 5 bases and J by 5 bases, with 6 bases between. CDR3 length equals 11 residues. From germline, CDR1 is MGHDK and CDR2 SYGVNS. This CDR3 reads CASSLGTEAFF. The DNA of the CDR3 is TGTGCCAGCAGTTTGGGAACTGAAGCTTTCTTT.